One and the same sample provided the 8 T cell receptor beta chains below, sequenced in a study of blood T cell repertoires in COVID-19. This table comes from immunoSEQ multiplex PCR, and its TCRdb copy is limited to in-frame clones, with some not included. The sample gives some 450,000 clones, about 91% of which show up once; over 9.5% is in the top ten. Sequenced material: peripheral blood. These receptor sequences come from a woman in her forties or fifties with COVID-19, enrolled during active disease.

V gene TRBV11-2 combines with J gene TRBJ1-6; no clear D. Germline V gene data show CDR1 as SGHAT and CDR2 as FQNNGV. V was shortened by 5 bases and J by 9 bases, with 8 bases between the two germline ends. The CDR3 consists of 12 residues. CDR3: CASSPLGSPLHF. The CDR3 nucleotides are TGTGCCAGCAGCCCCCTCGGTTCACCCCTCCACTTT.

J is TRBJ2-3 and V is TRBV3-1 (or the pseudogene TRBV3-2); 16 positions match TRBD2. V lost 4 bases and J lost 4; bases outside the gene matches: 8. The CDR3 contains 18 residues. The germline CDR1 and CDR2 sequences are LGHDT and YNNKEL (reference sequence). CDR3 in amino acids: CASSPGLAGGHLSDTQYF. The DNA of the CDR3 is TGTGCCAGCAGCCCGGGACTAGCGGGGGGGCATTTGTCAGATACGCAGTATTTT.

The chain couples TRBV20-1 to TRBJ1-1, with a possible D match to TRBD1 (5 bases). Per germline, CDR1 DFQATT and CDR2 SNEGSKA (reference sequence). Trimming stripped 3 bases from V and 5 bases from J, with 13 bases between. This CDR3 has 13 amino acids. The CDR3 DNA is TGCAGTGCTAGTGTCCCCGGGGGGACTGAAGCTTTCTTT. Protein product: CSASVPGGTEAFF.

The CDR3 sequence is CASSMGGGISYEQYF. The CDR3 bases are TGTGCCAGTAGTATGGGCGGGGGCATATCCTACGAGCAGTACTTC. V gene TRBV19 combines with J gene TRBJ2-7, with D possibly TRBD2 on 7 matching bases. From germline, CDR1 is LNHDA and CDR2 SQIVND (reference sequence). This CDR3 has 15 amino acids. Trimming took off 3 bases at V and 1 base at J, with 13 bases between the two ends.

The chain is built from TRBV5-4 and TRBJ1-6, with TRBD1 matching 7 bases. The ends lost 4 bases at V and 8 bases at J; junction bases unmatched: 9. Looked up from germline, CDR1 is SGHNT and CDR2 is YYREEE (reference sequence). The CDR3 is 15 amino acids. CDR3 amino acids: CASSPQRTGDSPLHF. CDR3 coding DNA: TGTGCCAGCAGCCCTCAACGGACAGGCGATTCACCCCTCCACTTT.

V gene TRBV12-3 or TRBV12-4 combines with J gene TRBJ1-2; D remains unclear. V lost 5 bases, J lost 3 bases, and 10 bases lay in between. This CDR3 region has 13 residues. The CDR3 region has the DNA TGTGCCAGCAGTCTTTCGCAGGACTATGGCTACACCTTC. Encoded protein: CASSLSQDYGYTF.

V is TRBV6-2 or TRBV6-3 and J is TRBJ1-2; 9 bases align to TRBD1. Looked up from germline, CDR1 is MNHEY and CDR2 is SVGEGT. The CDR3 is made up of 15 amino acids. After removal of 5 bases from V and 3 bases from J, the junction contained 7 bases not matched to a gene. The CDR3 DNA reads TGTGCCAGCAGTGCCCGGGACAGGGTTCACTATGGCTACACCTTC. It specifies CASSARDRVHYGYTF.

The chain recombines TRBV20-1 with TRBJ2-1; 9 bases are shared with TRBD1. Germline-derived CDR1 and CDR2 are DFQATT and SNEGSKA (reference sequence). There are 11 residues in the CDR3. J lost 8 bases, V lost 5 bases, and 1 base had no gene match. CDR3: CSADRGYEQFF. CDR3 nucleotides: TGCAGTGCTGACAGGGGGTATGAGCAGTTCTTC.